These 32 T cell receptor beta chains were sequenced from one sample in a study of CD8+CD57+ T cells in acquired aplastic anemia. In patients chosen for sequencing, flow cytometry had shown CD8+CD57+ cell expansion. For CDR3 and TCR beta VDJ profiling, genomic DNA was the template used. Each CDR3 protein gets one entry after TCRdb re-called the reads with MiXCR. The sample shows 120,000 or so distinct CDR3 sequences, approximately 36% of them seen only once. The sample taken for sequencing was sorted CD4+, CD8+, or CD8+CD57+ T cells (not recorded which) from PBMCs. The source of these receptors is a human donor with aplastic anemia.

This clonotype was detected only once. This chain connects TRBV29-1 to TRBJ2-6; 12 bases align to TRBD1. CDR1 and CDR2 from the germline V gene are SQVTM and ANQGSEA. The CDR3 runs 17 residues. V shed 5 bases and J 4 bases; nucleotides not matched to a gene: 9. CDR3 sequence (DNA): TGCAGCGTTTTACGGGACAGGGGGCTCGTGGGGGCCAACGTCCTGACTTTC. Its protein is CSVLRDRGLVGANVLTF.

This clonotype was detected once. The CDR3 DNA sequence: TGTGCTAGTGGTTTGGTACAGCGTCTGACCTCTGGAAACACCATATATTTT. Encoded protein: CASGLVQRLTSGNTIYF. This chain links TRBV12-5 with TRBJ1-3; D is unclear. The CDR3 runs to 17 residues. V was pared by 0 bases and J by 0 bases, with 12 bases between. Germline V CDR1 and CDR2: LGHNT, FRNRAP.

This chain joins TRBV6-4 and TRBJ2-7, with 9 bases matching TRBD2. The CDR3 loop spans 15 amino acids. Germline CDR1 and CDR2: MRHNA and SNTAGT. After removal of 4 bases from V and 2 bases from J, the junction contained 6 bases not matched to a gene. This chain's CDR3 is CASSVDPSGTYEQYF. The CDR3 nucleotides read TGTGCCAGCAGTGTCGATCCTAGCGGGACCTACGAGCAGTACTTC.

This clonotype was seen many times. The chain combines TRBV10-3 with TRBJ1-1, with a tentative D call TRBD1 (5 bases). In germline, CDR1 is ENHRY, CDR2 SYGVKD. This CDR3 contains 15 residues. The ends were cut back, 0 bases at V and 4 bases at J, with 12 bases in the middle. CDR3 loop: CAISESLGAGTEAFF. The CDR3, as DNA: TGTGCCATCAGTGAGTCGTTAGGGGCTGGCACTGAAGCTTTCTTT.

This clonotype was counted at least ten times. The chain links TRBV24-1 to TRBJ1-2; D gene uncertain. The length of the CDR3 is 15 residues. V gave up 5 bases and J gave up 1 base, with 13 bases separating them. Germline CDR1 reads KGHDR; CDR2 reads SFDVKD. CDR3 bases: TGTGCCACCAGTGGGGGTTGGGCCCTTAACTATGGCTACACCTTC. Translation: CATSGGWALNYGYTF.

The V call is TRBV7-7, the J call TRBJ2-7; 10 bases agree with TRBD1. The germline gives CDR1 SSHAT, CDR2 FNYEAQ (reference sequence). This CDR3 has 15 amino acids. The CDR3, as DNA: TGTGCTAGCAGCCGTCAGACAGGGGGCGAATGTGAGCAGTACGTC. This translates into CASSRQTGGECEQYV.

Note on this clonotype: A single base separates this from a much larger clone, so it may be a read error. V is TRBV6-2 or TRBV6-3 and J is TRBJ1-6, with D unresolved. The CDR3 is made up of 14 amino acids. Between the trimmed V and J ends, which lost 11 bases and 8 bases, there was a span of 19 bases. Germline values: CDR1 MNHEY, CDR2 SVGEGT. CDR3 sequence reads: CACGRTAVHSPLHF. The CDR3 nucleotides are TGTGCCTGCGGACGGACGGCGGTCCATTCACCCCTCCACTTT.

This rearrangement joins TRBV5-6 to TRBJ2-7; D gene unclear. Germline V gene data show CDR1 as SGHDT and CDR2 as YYEEEE. The CDR3 contains 12 residues. The V end was cut by 6 bases, the J end by 6 bases, with 13 bases between. In DNA form, the CDR3 reads TGTGCCAGCACAGGATTAGCAGGCGAGCAGTACTTC. Its translation: CASTGLAGEQYF.

The chain links TRBV27 to TRBJ1-2; 9 bases match TRBD1. This CDR3 is built from 16 residues. The junction had 10 bases not matched to a gene; V was cut back by 6 bases and J by 2 bases. CDR1 is MNHEY and CDR2 is SMNVEV in the germline V gene (reference sequence). For the CDR3, the DNA is TGTGCCAGCAGCTTCGGCTCCGGGACAGGGAACTATGGCTACACCTTC. Translation: CASSFGSGTGNYGYTF.

CDR3 DNA: TGTGCCAGCAGTGAAGAACGTGACCAGCCCCAGCATTTT. As protein: CASSEERDQPQHF. The chain combines TRBV2 with TRBJ1-5; D ambiguous. Germline V gene lookup returns CDR1 SNHLY and CDR2 FYNNEI. The CDR3 runs 13 residues. Trimming removed 1 base from V and 7 bases from J, with 8 bases in between.

This clonotype showed up many times. This chain joins TRBV6-1 and TRBJ1-2; tentative D call: TRBD1 (6 bases). Trimming stripped 2 bases from V and 4 bases from J, with 14 bases between. The CDR3 runs 15 residues. From germline, CDR1 is MNHNS and CDR2 SASEGT. The CDR3 loop is CASSEPRGVSYGYTF. Written as DNA, the CDR3 is TGTGCCAGCAGTGAACCCAGGGGTGTAAGCTATGGCTACACCTTC.

The rearrangement joins TRBV29-1 to TRBJ1-3; D remains ambiguous. There are 12 residues in the CDR3. Deletions cut 7 bases from V and 1 base from J, with 8 bases between. Germline V gives CDR1 SQVTM, CDR2 ANQGSEA. In DNA, the CDR3 is TGCAGCGCTGCGACATCTGGAAACACCATATATTTT. Translated: CSAATSGNTIYF.

This clonotype was recorded at least ten times. V is TRBV11-3 and J is TRBJ2-1; D gene ambiguous. The CDR3 has 15 residues. Germline V gene lookup returns CDR1 SGHNT and CDR2 YENEEA. V was trimmed by 1 base and J by 0 bases, leaving 7 bases between them. The DNA for the CDR3 is TGTGCCAGCAGCTTAGTTGCTAGCTCCTACAATGAGCAGTTCTTC. This gives the protein CASSLVASSYNEQFF.

This clonotype was observed many times. J is TRBJ2-7 and V is TRBV19; TRBD1 matches at 7 bases. V was clipped by 7 bases and J by 6 bases; unmatched bases: 9. Per germline, CDR1 LNHDA and CDR2 SQIVND (reference sequence). The length of the CDR3 is 13 residues. CDR3 nucleotide sequence: TGTGCCAGTAATTTCTTAGCAGGGGGCGAGCAGTACTTC. This encodes CASNFLAGGEQYF.

A note on this clonotype: A read error may produce the germline difference seen at one junction end. V gene TRBV15 combines with J gene TRBJ2-7; the match to TRBD2 covers 8 bases. The CDR3 covers 13 residues. The germline V gene encodes CDR1 LNHNV and CDR2 YYDKDF (reference sequence). The CDR3 here is CATSRGGSGVPDF. CDR3 sequence (DNA): TGTGCCACCAGCAGAGGAGGTAGCGGGGTGCCGGACTTC.

The chain is built from TRBV7-2 and TRBJ1-2; D is perhaps TRBD1 (6 bases). The CDR3 runs to 13 residues. With 6 bases removed from V and 6 bases from J, the gap between germline ends came to 14 bases. Germline-derived CDR1 and CDR2 are SGHTA and FQGNSA. The CDR3 coding sequence is TGTGCCAGCAGTTTACGGACAGCCAATGGCTACACCTTC. Residues: CASSLRTANGYTF. Full variable domain (missing parts from reference TRBV7-2 and TRBJ1-2): GAGVSQSPSNKVTEKGKDVELRCDPISGHTALYWYRQSLGQGLEFLIYFQGNSAPDKSGLPSDRFSAERTGGSVSTLTIQRTQQEDSAVYLCASSLRTANGYTFGSGTRLTVV.

The chain links TRBV11-2 to TRBJ1-1, with a possible D match to TRBD1 (5 bases). The ends were cut back, 6 bases at V and 5 bases at J, with 25 bases in the middle. Germline V gene sequence: CDR1 SGHAT, CDR2 FQNNGV. This CDR3 is built from 17 residues. The CDR3 coding sequence is TGTGCCAGCAGTGACCGTTCGTGGGGCAGGGACGAGACTGAAGCTTTCTTT. Its translation: CASSDRSWGRDETEAFF.

CDR3: CASSVGGTGVEQYF. Written as DNA, the CDR3 is TGTGCCAGCAGCGTAGGTGGGACAGGGGTCGAGCAGTACTTC. The V call is TRBV9, the J call TRBJ2-7, with TRBD1 matching 10 bases. V gave up 0 bases and J gave up 6 bases; unmatched junction bases: 3. CDR1 SGDLS and CDR2 YYNGEE come from the germline V gene. The CDR3 consists of 14 residues. Filled out from reference TRBV9 and TRBJ2-7, the complete variable domain reads DSGVTQTPKHLITATGQRVTLRCSPRSGDLSVYWYQQSLDQGLQFLIQYYNGEERAKGNILERFSAQQFPDLHSELNLSSLELGDSALYFCASSVGGTGVEQYFGPGTRLTVT.

At least ten counts were recorded for this clonotype. The chain employs TRBV7-6 and TRBJ1-2, with D possibly being TRBD1 (6 bases). Trimming removed 3 bases at V and 4 bases at J, with 18 bases between. This CDR3 contains 16 residues. CDR1 SGHVS and CDR2 FNYEAQ come from the germline V gene. The CDR3 reads CASSLGAGASVYGYTF. CDR3 DNA sequence: TGTGCCAGCAGCTTGGGTGCAGGGGCGTCCGTCTATGGCTACACCTTC. Complete variable domain (other parts from reference TRBV7-6 and TRBJ1-2): GAGVSQSPRYKVTKRGQDVALRCDPISGHVSLYWYRQALGQGPEFLTYFNYEAQQDKSGLPNDRFSAERPEGSISTLTIQRTEQRDSAMYRCASSLGAGASVYGYTFGSGTRLTVV.

This clonotype was recorded a few times. The chain links TRBV3-1 to TRBJ1-3; D is possibly TRBD1 (5 bases). The CDR3 length is 13 residues. The germline V gene encodes CDR1 LGHDT and CDR2 YNNKEL (reference sequence). Trimming left V 4 bases short and J 8 bases short, with 12 bases between. CDR3 region: CASSRTRADTIYF. In DNA form, the CDR3 reads TGTGCCAGCAGCCGGACCAGGGCGGACACCATATATTTT. Drawing the rest from reference TRBV3-1 and TRBJ1-3, the complete variable domain is DTAVSQTPKYLVTQMGNDKSIKCEQNLGHDTMYWYKQDSKKFLKIMFSYNNKELIINETVPNRFSPKSPDKAHLNLHINSLELGDSAVYFCASSRTRADTIYFGEGSWLTVV.

This clonotype was counted a single time. At one end, the junction sequence differs from germline, possibly due to a read error. The chain combines TRBV3-1 with TRBJ1-6; D remains ambiguous. There are 16 residues in the CDR3. The germline gives CDR1 LGHDT, CDR2 YNNKEL (reference sequence). The CDR3 region has the DNA TGTCCCAGCAGCCAAGGTAGTGGGCTCATCAATTCACCCCTCCACTTT. Translating it yields CPSSQGSGLINSPLHF. The entire variable domain, with the rest obtained from reference TRBV3-1 and TRBJ1-6, is as follows: DTAVSQTPKYLVTQMGNDKSIKCEQNLGHDTMYWYKQDSKKFLKIMFSYNNKELIINETVPNRFSPKSPDKAHLNLHINSLELGDSAVYFCPSSQGSGLINSPLHFGNGTRLTVT.

This rearrangement joins TRBV15 to TRBJ2-3, with TRBD2 as a possible D gene (6 bases). Trimming removed 2 bases from V and 0 bases from J, with 12 bases in between. CDR1 LNHNV and CDR2 YYDKDF come from the germline V gene (reference sequence). The CDR3 runs to 16 residues. The CDR3 loop is CATSRRPGTSTDTQYF. The DNA for the CDR3 is TGTGCCACCAGCAGACGACCCGGGACTAGCACAGATACGCAGTATTTT. The full variable domain, in which reference TRBV15 and TRBJ2-3 provide the parts outside the CDR3, is DAMVIQNPRYQVTQFGKPVTLSCSQTLNHNVMYWYQQKSSQAPKLLFHYYDKDFNNEADTPDNFQSRRPNTSFCFLDIRSPGLGDTAMYLCATSRRPGTSTDTQYFGPGTRLTVL.

This clonotype was detected many times. The J gene is TRBJ2-5, the V gene TRBV20-1; 10 nucleotides match TRBD1. Germline CDR1 DFQATT, CDR2 SNEGSKA (reference sequence). Trimming at V came to 6 bases and at J to 0 bases, leaving 13 bases not matched to a gene. This CDR3 spans 17 amino acids. CDR3: CSASKGTGVGDQETQYF. In DNA form, the CDR3 reads TGCAGTGCCTCTAAAGGGACAGGGGTGGGAGACCAAGAGACCCAGTACTTC.

This clonotype was counted between two and nine times. The genes are TRBV18 and TRBJ1-1, with TRBD1 matching over 7 bases. CDR1 is KGHSH, CDR2 LQKENI, per germline. J lost 1 base, V lost 1 base, and 9 bases had no gene match. The CDR3 contains 17 residues. As DNA, the CDR3 is TGTGCCAGCTCACCACAGGGGGCCGTCGTCCCGAACACTGAAGCTTTCTTT. This sequence encodes CASSPQGAVVPNTEAFF. The variable domain in full, with the rest retrieved from reference TRBV18 and TRBJ1-1, is NAGVMQNPRHLVRRRGQEARLRCSPMKGHSHVYWYRQLPEEGLKFMVYLQKENIIDESGMPKERFSAEFPKEGPSILRIQQVVRGDSAAYFCASSPQGAVVPNTEAFFGQGTRLTVV.

In DNA, the CDR3 is TGCAGCGTTGGAAAGACAGCCTCCTACGAGCAGTACTTC. Its protein product is CSVGKTASYEQYF. V and J are TRBV29-1 and TRBJ2-7; a possible D gene is TRBD1 (5 bases). This CDR3 contains 13 residues. Trimming shortened V by 4 bases and J by 0 bases, and 10 bases separated the two germline ends. The germline V gene encodes CDR1 SQVTM and CDR2 ANQGSEA.

In its sample, this clonotype was seen many times. The chain has TRBV7-2 and TRBJ1-2; 7 nucleotides align to TRBD1. Trimming cost V 5 bases and J 3 bases; bases outside gene matches: 6. Germline CDR1 SGHTA, CDR2 FQGNSA. The CDR3 covers 14 residues. The CDR3 DNA reads as TGTGCCAGCAGCCCAGGGGGGGACGACTATGGCTACACCTTC. It specifies CASSPGGDDYGYTF.

This clonotype was recorded at least ten times. The V call is TRBV19, the J call TRBJ1-1; D not certain. The germline V gene has CDR1 LNHDA and CDR2 SQIVND (reference sequence). CDR3 length equals 13 residues. V gave up 3 bases and J gave up 3 bases, with 8 bases separating them. The CDR3 coding sequence is TGTGCCAGTAGTATTTTATTATACACTGAAGCTTTCTTT. Its translation: CASSILLYTEAFF.

With respect to this clonotype: A read error may produce the germline difference seen at one junction end. This chain uses TRBV3-1 with TRBJ1-1; D remains unclear. The CDR3 sequence is 13 residues long. In germline, CDR1 is LGHDT, CDR2 YNNKEL (reference sequence). CDR3 nucleotide sequence: TGTGCCAACAGCCAAGATAAAACTCTACAGGCTTTCTTT. It specifies CANSQDKTLQAFF.

Worth noting for this clonotype: One base away lies a much larger clone, so this may be a sequencing read error. The J gene is TRBJ1-5, the V gene TRBV20-1; 10 positions agree with TRBD1. The V gene's germline CDR1 is DFQATT and CDR2 SNEGSKA (reference sequence). The CDR3 length is 16 residues. CDR3 DNA sequence: TGCAGCGCTGAGCCGACGGGACAGGGGTTTGGGCAGCCCCAGCATTTT. It yields the protein CSAEPTGQGFGQPQHF.

This clonotype was counted ten times or more. V is TRBV6-1 and J is TRBJ2-5; TRBD1 aligns across 9 bases. Germline lookup yields CDR1 MNHNS and CDR2 SASEGT. The CDR3 has 14 amino acids. J was trimmed by 5 bases and V by 7 bases; bases with no gene match: 8. CDR3: CASKQGALIETQYF. The CDR3 DNA follows: TGTGCCAGCAAACAGGGGGCATTAATCGAGACCCAGTACTTC.

The V call is TRBV7-1, the J call TRBJ2-7; D may correspond to TRBD1 or TRBD2 (7 bases each). Being an ORF, TRBV7-1 has a function that is uncertain. This CDR3 is 20 amino acids long. Trimming pared 3 bases from V and 0 bases from J, leaving 27 bases between. The CDR3 region has the DNA TGTGCCAGCAGCTCCCGGACAGGCGGGGGTGCACCTCCGTGCTCCTACGAGCAGTACGTC. Translated, it gives CASSSRTGGGAPPCSYEQYV.

The chain recombines TRBV15 with TRBJ1-2, with 7 bases identical to TRBD1. The germline gives CDR1 LNHNV, CDR2 YYDKDF (reference sequence). Trimming took 6 bases from V and 5 from J; bases not matched to a gene: 9. The CDR3 consists of 14 residues. CDR3 DNA: TGTGCCACCAGGGAGGGGGCAGATCCTTATGGCTACACCTTC. It is translated as CATREGADPYGYTF.